This is a list of T cell receptor beta chains from one sample in a study of human T cells and chemical hapten exposure. TCRdb fed the RACE reads into MiXCR, producing one record per CDR3 protein. There are some 150,000 distinct CDR3 sequences in the sample; approximately 10% occur only once, and under 1.5% lies in the top ten. The sample was whole blood, taken in connection with sensitization to the hapten diphenylcyclopropenone (DPC). The source of these receptors is a woman in her 50s with alopecia areata. Some clones in this sample may be carry-over from other donors' samples. Both conserved end residues are part of each CDR3. Fields, in order: J gene, V gene, clone size, D gene, CDR3 protein, CDR3 DNA. A D gene is named only where the DNA matches it firmly. Clone size is shown for a subset of rows, as once, few, many or a class of expanded clone.

j_call: TRBJ2-1; v_call: TRBV7-3; clone_size: .; d_call: TRBD2; cdr3_aa: CASSLRPSGTEQFF; cdr3_nt: TGTGCCAGCAGCTTAAGGCCTAGCGGGACCGAGCAGTTCTTC
j_call: TRBJ2-5; v_call: TRBV7-3; clone_size: few; d_call: TRBD2; cdr3_aa: CASSLTAPWTSGGAQYF; cdr3_nt: TGTGCCAGCAGCTTAACGGCCCCCTGGACTAGCGGGGGGGCCCAGTACTTC
j_call: TRBJ1-2; v_call: TRBV30; clone_size: few; d_call: .; cdr3_aa: CAWSAGGGYGYTF; cdr3_nt: TGTGCCTGGAGTGCCGGGGGGGGCTATGGCTACACCTTC
j_call: TRBJ2-1; v_call: TRBV7-9; clone_size: many; d_call: TRBD2; cdr3_aa: CASSPPRTSGRVGEQFF; cdr3_nt: TGTGCCAGCAGCCCGCCCCGGACTAGCGGGAGGGTTGGTGAGCAGTTCTTC
j_call: TRBJ2-7; v_call: TRBV29-1; clone_size: many; d_call: .; cdr3_aa: CSVGIASSYEQYF; cdr3_nt: TGCAGCGTGGGGATAGCGAGTTCCTACGAGCAGTACTTC
j_call: TRBJ1-6; v_call: TRBV10-2; clone_size: few; d_call: .; cdr3_aa: CAGSREGNSPLHF; cdr3_nt: TGCGCCGGCTCCAGGGAGGGCAATTCACCCCTCCACTTT
j_call: TRBJ1-1; v_call: TRBV11-2; clone_size: .; d_call: .; cdr3_aa: CASSLHGPRNTEAFF; cdr3_nt: TGTGCCAGCAGCTTACACGGCCCGAGAAACACTGAAGCTTTCTTT
j_call: TRBJ1-5; v_call: TRBV27; clone_size: .; d_call: .; cdr3_aa: CASSFRVGSNQPQHF; cdr3_nt: TGTGCCAGCAGCTTCAGGGTCGGTAGCAATCAGCCCCAGCATTTT
j_call: TRBJ2-1; v_call: TRBV11-2; clone_size: once; d_call: TRBD2; cdr3_aa: CASSPLAGRSYNEQFF; cdr3_nt: TGTGCCAGCAGCCCTTTAGCGGGACGCTCCTACAATGAGCAGTTCTTC
j_call: TRBJ2-1; v_call: TRBV9; clone_size: few; d_call: TRBD2; cdr3_aa: CASSVEAGGYNEQFF; cdr3_nt: TGTGCCAGCAGCGTAGAAGCGGGAGGTTACAATGAGCAGTTCTTC
j_call: TRBJ2-7; v_call: TRBV9; clone_size: .; d_call: .; cdr3_aa: CASSLGAGNEQYF; cdr3_nt: TGTGCCAGCAGCCTAGGGGCGGGAAACGAGCAGTACTTC
j_call: TRBJ1-2; v_call: TRBV15; clone_size: many; d_call: .; cdr3_aa: CATSRFQQGQDGYTF; cdr3_nt: TGTGCCACCAGCCGTTTTCAGCAGGGGCAGGATGGCTACACCTTC
j_call: TRBJ2-1; v_call: TRBV27; clone_size: .; d_call: .; cdr3_aa: CASSWRTILPFISSYNEQFF; cdr3_nt: TGTGCCAGCAGTTGGCGGACTATTTTGCCCTTCATAAGCTCCTACAATGAGCAGTTCTTC
j_call: TRBJ1-2; v_call: TRBV29-1; clone_size: few; d_call: .; cdr3_aa: CSVSTGTSAYTF; cdr3_nt: TGCAGCGTCTCCACCGGGACCTCCGCCTACACCTTC
j_call: TRBJ2-7; v_call: TRBV6-1; clone_size: .; d_call: .; cdr3_aa: CASSEFEQYF; cdr3_nt: TGTGCCAGCAGTGAGTTCGAGCAGTACTTC
j_call: TRBJ2-1; v_call: TRBV19; clone_size: .; d_call: TRBD2; cdr3_aa: CASNRGGLVRNEQFF; cdr3_nt: TGTGCCAGTAACCGGGGGGGACTAGTACGCAATGAGCAGTTCTTC
j_call: TRBJ2-3; v_call: TRBV10-2; clone_size: many; d_call: TRBD2; cdr3_aa: CASTASGILDTQYF; cdr3_nt: TGCGCCAGCACGGCTAGCGGGATTTTGGATACGCAGTATTTT
j_call: TRBJ2-2; v_call: TRBV7-2; clone_size: few; d_call: TRBD2; cdr3_aa: CASSLTGLAGGPSTGELFF; cdr3_nt: TGTGCCAGCAGCCTCACGGGACTAGCGGGAGGGCCGTCCACCGGGGAGCTGTTTTTT
j_call: TRBJ1-3; v_call: TRBV20-1; clone_size: few; d_call: .; cdr3_aa: CSARTNSGNTIYF; cdr3_nt: TGCAGTGCTAGAACCAACTCTGGAAACACCATATATTTT
j_call: TRBJ2-3; v_call: TRBV28; clone_size: many; d_call: TRBD2; cdr3_aa: CASSPVPAGVTDTQYF; cdr3_nt: TGTGCCAGCAGTCCCGTCCCAGCGGGAGTCACAGATACGCAGTATTTT
j_call: TRBJ2-5; v_call: TRBV7-7; clone_size: .; d_call: TRBD1; cdr3_aa: CASSPNRGSEETQYF; cdr3_nt: TGTGCTAGCAGCCCAAACAGGGGATCAGAAGAGACCCAGTACTTC
j_call: TRBJ2-1; v_call: TRBV5-1; clone_size: few; d_call: .; cdr3_aa: CASSVGLGRYNEQFF; cdr3_nt: TGCGCCAGCAGCGTGGGACTCGGCCGCTACAATGAGCAGTTCTTC
j_call: TRBJ2-4; v_call: TRBV7-2; clone_size: .; d_call: .; cdr3_aa: CASSHAGKNIQYF; cdr3_nt: TGTGCCAGCAGCCATGCAGGGAAGAACATTCAGTACTTC
j_call: TRBJ2-7; v_call: TRBV28; clone_size: few; d_call: .; cdr3_aa: CASSLYNAATYEQYF; cdr3_nt: TGTGCCAGCAGTTTGTACAACGCGGCCACCTACGAGCAGTACTTC
j_call: TRBJ1-1; v_call: TRBV10-2; clone_size: few; d_call: .; cdr3_aa: CASSDGENTEAFF; cdr3_nt: TGCGCCAGCAGTGACGGAGAGAACACTGAAGCTTTCTTT
j_call: TRBJ2-3; v_call: TRBV12-3/TRBV12-4; clone_size: .; d_call: TRBD2; cdr3_aa: CASIGLALLGGTDTQYF; cdr3_nt: TGTGCCAGCATCGGACTAGCGCTCCTGGGGGGCACAGATACGCAGTATTTT
j_call: TRBJ2-3; v_call: TRBV29-1; clone_size: few; d_call: TRBD2; cdr3_aa: CSVTIAGGRTDTQYF; cdr3_nt: TGCAGCGTGACAATAGCGGGAGGCCGCACAGATACGCAGTATTTT
j_call: TRBJ2-1; v_call: TRBV5-1; clone_size: once; d_call: .; cdr3_aa: CASSPPADSYNEQFF; cdr3_nt: TGCGCCAGCAGCCCCCCTGCGGACTCCTACAATGAGCAGTTCTTC
j_call: TRBJ2-1; v_call: TRBV5-1; clone_size: few; d_call: TRBD2; cdr3_aa: CASSLGGTSDYYNEQFF; cdr3_nt: TGCGCCAGCAGCTTGGGGGGGACTAGCGATTACTACAATGAGCAGTTCTTC
j_call: TRBJ2-1; v_call: TRBV28; clone_size: few; d_call: TRBD2; cdr3_aa: CASSLVLGLAGGWLF; cdr3_nt: TGTGCCAGCAGTTTAGTCCTGGGACTAGCGGGAGGGTGGCTCTTC
j_call: TRBJ1-1; v_call: TRBV28; clone_size: many; d_call: .; cdr3_aa: CASSSATDMNTEAFF; cdr3_nt: TGTGCCAGCAGTTCGGCGACAGACATGAACACTGAAGCTTTCTTT
j_call: TRBJ2-1; v_call: TRBV27; clone_size: many; d_call: .; cdr3_aa: CASSQGGTTVGEQFF; cdr3_nt: TGTGCCAGCAGCCAAGGGGGGACTACAGTAGGGGAGCAGTTCTTC
j_call: TRBJ1-1; v_call: TRBV27; clone_size: .; d_call: .; cdr3_aa: CASSSTPRGTEAFF; cdr3_nt: TGTGCCAGCAGTTCAACCCCCCGGGGCACTGAAGCTTTCTTT
j_call: TRBJ2-7; v_call: TRBV6-5; clone_size: few; d_call: .; cdr3_aa: CASRPSSYEQYF; cdr3_nt: TGTGCCAGCAGACCCAGCTCCTACGAGCAGTACTTC
j_call: TRBJ2-7; v_call: TRBV3-2; clone_size: few; d_call: .; cdr3_aa: CASSQVLQVSFGEQYF; cdr3_nt: TGTGCCAGCAGCCAAGTCCTACAGGTTTCCTTTGGGGAGCAGTACTTC
j_call: TRBJ2-3; v_call: TRBV7-8; clone_size: many; d_call: .; cdr3_aa: CASSPQPSDTQYF; cdr3_nt: TGTGCCAGCAGCCCCCAACCGTCGGATACGCAGTATTTT
j_call: TRBJ2-2; v_call: TRBV20-1; clone_size: .; d_call: TRBD1; cdr3_aa: CSALGQANTGELFF; cdr3_nt: TGCAGTGCTCTTGGACAGGCGAACACCGGGGAGCTGTTTTTT
j_call: TRBJ2-1; v_call: TRBV20-1; clone_size: few; d_call: TRBD1; cdr3_aa: CSARDRGIFGEQFF; cdr3_nt: TGCAGTGCTAGGGACAGGGGGATTTTCGGGGAGCAGTTCTTC
j_call: TRBJ2-1; v_call: TRBV30; clone_size: few; d_call: .; cdr3_aa: CAWTRGNEQFF; cdr3_nt: TGTGCCTGGACCAGGGGTAATGAGCAGTTCTTC
j_call: TRBJ1-1; v_call: TRBV28; clone_size: .; d_call: .; cdr3_aa: CASSLLTEAFF; cdr3_nt: TGTGCCAGCAGTTTATTGACTGAAGCTTTCTTT
j_call: TRBJ2-4; v_call: TRBV12-3/TRBV12-4; clone_size: .; d_call: TRBD2; cdr3_aa: CASSRTSPSGNIQYF; cdr3_nt: TGTGCCAGCAGCCGCACTTCGCCTAGCGGGAACATTCAGTACTTC
j_call: TRBJ2-7; v_call: TRBV20-1; clone_size: .; d_call: TRBD2; cdr3_aa: CSAPPSGPYEQYF; cdr3_nt: TGCAGTGCCCCGCCTAGCGGTCCCTACGAGCAGTACTTC
j_call: TRBJ2-7; v_call: TRBV12-3/TRBV12-4; clone_size: few; d_call: TRBD2; cdr3_aa: CASSSSASGSFGQYF; cdr3_nt: TGTGCCAGCAGTTCTAGCGCTAGCGGATCCTTCGGGCAGTACTTC
j_call: TRBJ1-5; v_call: TRBV27; clone_size: few; d_call: TRBD1; cdr3_aa: CASSPTAGGSNQPQHF; cdr3_nt: TGTGCCAGCAGCCCTACGGCAGGGGGTAGCAATCAGCCCCAGCATTTT
j_call: TRBJ2-4; v_call: TRBV29-1; clone_size: .; d_call: TRBD2; cdr3_aa: CSVGNSGVDKNIQYF; cdr3_nt: TGCAGCGTTGGTAACAGCGGGGTCGACAAAAACATTCAGTACTTC
j_call: TRBJ2-7; v_call: TRBV4-2; clone_size: .; d_call: TRBD2; cdr3_aa: CASSLSSSFGAGDPYEQYF; cdr3_nt: TGTGCCAGCAGCCTAAGTTCCTCTTTCGGCGCGGGAGATCCTTACGAGCAGTACTTC
j_call: TRBJ2-5; v_call: TRBV7-2; clone_size: .; d_call: .; cdr3_aa: CASSLELGARETQYF; cdr3_nt: TGTGCCAGCAGCTTAGAGTTAGGCGCCCGGGAGACCCAGTACTTC
j_call: TRBJ2-2; v_call: TRBV29-1; clone_size: few; d_call: .; cdr3_aa: CSVEGLGGRINTGELFF; cdr3_nt: TGCAGCGTGGAGGGGTTAGGGGGCAGGATTAACACCGGGGAGCTGTTTTTT
j_call: TRBJ2-7; v_call: TRBV18; clone_size: .; d_call: TRBD1; cdr3_aa: CASSPSGQGREQYF; cdr3_nt: TGTGCCAGCTCACCATCGGGACAGGGGCGCGAGCAGTACTTC
j_call: TRBJ1-5; v_call: TRBV6-6; clone_size: many; d_call: TRBD1; cdr3_aa: CASSSPTGRGDQPQHF; cdr3_nt: TGTGCCAGCAGTAGCCCGACAGGGAGAGGCGATCAGCCCCAGCATTTT
j_call: TRBJ1-4; v_call: TRBV9; clone_size: .; d_call: .; cdr3_aa: CASNPTGSTNEKLFF; cdr3_nt: TGTGCCAGCAACCCTACAGGGTCAACTAATGAAAAACTGTTTTTT
j_call: TRBJ2-1; v_call: TRBV27; clone_size: few; d_call: TRBD1; cdr3_aa: CASSRIGTGHNEQFF; cdr3_nt: TGTGCCAGCAGTCGTATCGGGACAGGACACAATGAGCAGTTCTTC
j_call: TRBJ2-2; v_call: TRBV20-1; clone_size: many; d_call: .; cdr3_aa: CSARSLSGELFF; cdr3_nt: TGCAGTGCTAGAAGTTTGTCCGGGGAGCTGTTTTTT